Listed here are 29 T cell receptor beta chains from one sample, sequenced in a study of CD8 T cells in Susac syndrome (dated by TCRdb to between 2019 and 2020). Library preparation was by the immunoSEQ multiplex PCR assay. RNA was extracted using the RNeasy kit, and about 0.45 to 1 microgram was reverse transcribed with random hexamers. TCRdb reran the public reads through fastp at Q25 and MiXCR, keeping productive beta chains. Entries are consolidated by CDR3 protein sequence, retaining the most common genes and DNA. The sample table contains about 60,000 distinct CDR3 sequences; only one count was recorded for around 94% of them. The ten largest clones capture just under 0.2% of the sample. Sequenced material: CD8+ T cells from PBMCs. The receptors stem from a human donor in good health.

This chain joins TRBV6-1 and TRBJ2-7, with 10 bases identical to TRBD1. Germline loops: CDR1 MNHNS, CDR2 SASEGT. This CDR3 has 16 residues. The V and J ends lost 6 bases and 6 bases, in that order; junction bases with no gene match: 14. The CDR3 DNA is TGTGCCAGCAGACCCCCGGAGGGGACAGGGGCTTGCGAGCAGTACTTC. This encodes CASRPPEGTGACEQYF.

The CDR3 bases are TGTGCCTGGAAGAGGAACACTGAAGCTTTCTTT. This gives the protein CAWKRNTEAFF. The chain couples TRBV30 to TRBJ1-1; D is uncertain. Trimming removed 4 bases from V and 1 base from J, with 4 bases in between. From germline, CDR1 is GTSNPN and CDR2 SVGIG (reference sequence). CDR3 length equals 11 residues.

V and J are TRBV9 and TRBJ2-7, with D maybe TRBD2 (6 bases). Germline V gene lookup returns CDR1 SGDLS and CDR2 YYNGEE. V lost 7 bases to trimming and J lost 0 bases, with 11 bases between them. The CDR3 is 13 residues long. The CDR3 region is CASGSGDSYEQYF. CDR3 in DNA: TGTGCCAGCGGGTCGGGGGACTCCTACGAGCAGTACTTC.

The CDR3 spells CASSLVGGEETQYF. The CDR3 nucleotides read TGTGCCAGCAGCTTAGTGGGGGGGGAAGAGACCCAGTACTTC. The rearrangement uses TRBV7-2 and TRBJ2-5; the match to TRBD2 covers 7 bases. V gave up 1 base and J gave up 3 bases; unmatched junction bases: 2. Germline lookup yields CDR1 SGHTA and CDR2 FQGNSA. The CDR3 totals 14 residues.

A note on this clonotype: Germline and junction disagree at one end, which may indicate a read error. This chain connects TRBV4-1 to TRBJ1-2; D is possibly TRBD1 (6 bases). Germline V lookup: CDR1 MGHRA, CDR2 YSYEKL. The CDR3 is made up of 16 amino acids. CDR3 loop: CANSQDPGGRSYGYTF. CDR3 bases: TGCGCCAACAGCCAAGATCCCGGGGGCCGCTCCTATGGCTACACCTTC.

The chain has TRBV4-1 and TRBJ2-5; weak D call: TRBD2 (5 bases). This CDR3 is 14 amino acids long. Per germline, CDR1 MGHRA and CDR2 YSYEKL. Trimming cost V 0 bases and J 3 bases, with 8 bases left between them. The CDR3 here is CASSQESGEETQYF. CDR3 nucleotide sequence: TGCGCCAGCAGCCAAGAGAGCGGTGAAGAGACCCAGTACTTC.

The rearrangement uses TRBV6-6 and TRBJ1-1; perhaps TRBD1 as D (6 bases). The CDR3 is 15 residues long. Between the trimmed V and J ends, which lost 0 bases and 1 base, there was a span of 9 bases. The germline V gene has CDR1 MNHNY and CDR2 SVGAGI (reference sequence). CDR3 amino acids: CASSYSPGQNTEAFF. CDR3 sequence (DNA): TGTGCCAGCAGTTACTCACCGGGACAGAACACTGAAGCTTTCTTT.

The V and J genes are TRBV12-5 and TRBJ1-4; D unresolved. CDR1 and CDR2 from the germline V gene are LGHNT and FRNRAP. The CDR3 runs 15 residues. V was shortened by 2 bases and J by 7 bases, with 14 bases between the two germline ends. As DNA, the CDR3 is TGTGCTAGTGGTTTGCCCAATCTTGGGGTTGAAAAACTGTTTTTT. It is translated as CASGLPNLGVEKLFF.

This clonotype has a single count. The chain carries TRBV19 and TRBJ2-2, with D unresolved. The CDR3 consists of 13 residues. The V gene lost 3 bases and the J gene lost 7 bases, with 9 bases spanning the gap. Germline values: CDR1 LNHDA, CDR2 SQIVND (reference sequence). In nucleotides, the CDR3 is TGTGCCAGTAGTATCTGGATGGTCGGGGAGCTGTTTTTT. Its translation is CASSIWMVGELFF.

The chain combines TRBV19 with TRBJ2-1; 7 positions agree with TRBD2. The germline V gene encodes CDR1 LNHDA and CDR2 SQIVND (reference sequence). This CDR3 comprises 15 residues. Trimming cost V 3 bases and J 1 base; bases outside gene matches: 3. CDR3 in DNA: TGTGCCAGTAGTATCGCGGGGGAGTCCTACAATGAGCAGTTCTTC. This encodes CASSIAGESYNEQFF.

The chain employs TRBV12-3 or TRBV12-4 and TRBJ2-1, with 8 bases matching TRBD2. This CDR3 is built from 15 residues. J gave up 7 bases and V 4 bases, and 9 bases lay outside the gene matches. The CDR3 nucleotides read TGTGCCAGCAGTTCCCCCCCGGGGGGGTCAAATGAGCAGTTCTTC. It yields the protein CASSSPPGGSNEQFF.

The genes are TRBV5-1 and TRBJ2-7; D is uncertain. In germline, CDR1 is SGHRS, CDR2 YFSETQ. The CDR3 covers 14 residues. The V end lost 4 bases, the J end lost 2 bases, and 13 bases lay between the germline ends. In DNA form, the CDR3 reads TGCGCCAGCAGCCCCCTACCGATTACCTACGAGCAGTACTTC. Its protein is CASSPLPITYEQYF.

The CDR3 loop is CASSVDGNEQFF. CDR3 nucleotide sequence: TGTGCCAGCAGCGTAGATGGGAATGAGCAGTTCTTC. This chain joins TRBV9 and TRBJ2-1, with D uncertain. Germline values: CDR1 SGDLS, CDR2 YYNGEE. The V end lost 0 bases, the J end lost 7 bases, and 5 bases lay between the germline ends. The CDR3 runs 12 residues.

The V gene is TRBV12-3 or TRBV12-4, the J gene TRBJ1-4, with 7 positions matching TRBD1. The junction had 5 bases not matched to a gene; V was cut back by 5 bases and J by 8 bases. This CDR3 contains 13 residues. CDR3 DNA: TGTGCCAGCAGTCACAGGGGTGGCGAAAAACTGTTTTTT. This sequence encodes CASSHRGGEKLFF.

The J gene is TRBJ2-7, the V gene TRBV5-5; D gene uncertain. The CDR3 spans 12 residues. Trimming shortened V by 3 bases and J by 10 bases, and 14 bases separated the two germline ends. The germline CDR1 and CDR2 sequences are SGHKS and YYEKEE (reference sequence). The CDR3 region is CASSYDAKNQYF. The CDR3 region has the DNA TGTGCCAGCAGCTACGACGCCAAGAATCAGTACTTC.

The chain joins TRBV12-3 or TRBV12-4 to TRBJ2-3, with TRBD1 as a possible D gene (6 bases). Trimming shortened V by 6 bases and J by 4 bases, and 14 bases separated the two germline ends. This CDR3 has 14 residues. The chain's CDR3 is CASSPNGGPDTQYF. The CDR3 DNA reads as TGTGCCAGCAGCCCAAATGGGGGCCCAGATACGCAGTATTTT.

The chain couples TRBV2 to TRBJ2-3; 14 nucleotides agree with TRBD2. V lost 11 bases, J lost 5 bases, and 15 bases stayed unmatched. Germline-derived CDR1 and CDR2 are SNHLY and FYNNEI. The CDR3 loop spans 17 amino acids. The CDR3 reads CADLGLAGDFPGDTQYF. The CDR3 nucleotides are TGTGCCGACCTGGGACTAGCGGGGGACTTCCCTGGAGATACGCAGTATTTT.

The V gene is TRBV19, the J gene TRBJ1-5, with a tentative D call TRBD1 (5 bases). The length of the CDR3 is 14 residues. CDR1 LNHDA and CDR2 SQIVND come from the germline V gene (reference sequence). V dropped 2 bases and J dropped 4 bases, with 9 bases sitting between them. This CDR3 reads CASSIRRENQPQHF. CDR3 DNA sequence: TGTGCCAGTAGTATACGCAGGGAGAATCAGCCCCAGCATTTT.

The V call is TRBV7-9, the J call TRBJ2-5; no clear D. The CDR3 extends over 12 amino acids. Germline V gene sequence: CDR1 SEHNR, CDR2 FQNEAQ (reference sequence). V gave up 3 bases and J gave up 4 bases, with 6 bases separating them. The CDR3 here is CASSFELETQYF. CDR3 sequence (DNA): TGTGCCAGCAGCTTCGAACTAGAGACCCAGTACTTC.

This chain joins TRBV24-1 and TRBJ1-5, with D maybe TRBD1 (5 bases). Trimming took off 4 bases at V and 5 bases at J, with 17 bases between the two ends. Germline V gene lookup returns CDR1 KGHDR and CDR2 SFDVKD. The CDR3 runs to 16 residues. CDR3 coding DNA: TGTGCCACCAGTGACCCGGGGACCGCCTGGGATCAGCCCCAGCATTTT. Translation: CATSDPGTAWDQPQHF.

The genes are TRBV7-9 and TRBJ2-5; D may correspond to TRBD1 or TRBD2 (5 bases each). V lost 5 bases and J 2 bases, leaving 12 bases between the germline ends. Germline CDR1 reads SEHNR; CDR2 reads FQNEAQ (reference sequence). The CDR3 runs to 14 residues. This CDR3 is CASSPRDHQETQYF. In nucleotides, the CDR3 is TGTGCCAGCAGCCCCCGGGACCATCAAGAGACCCAGTACTTC.

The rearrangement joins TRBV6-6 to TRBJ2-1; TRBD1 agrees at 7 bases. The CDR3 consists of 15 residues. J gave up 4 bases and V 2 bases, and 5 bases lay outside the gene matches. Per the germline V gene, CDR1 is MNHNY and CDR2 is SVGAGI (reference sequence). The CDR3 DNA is TGTGCCAGCAGTTACGTCCAGGGGGAGTACAATGAGCAGTTCTTC. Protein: CASSYVQGEYNEQFF.

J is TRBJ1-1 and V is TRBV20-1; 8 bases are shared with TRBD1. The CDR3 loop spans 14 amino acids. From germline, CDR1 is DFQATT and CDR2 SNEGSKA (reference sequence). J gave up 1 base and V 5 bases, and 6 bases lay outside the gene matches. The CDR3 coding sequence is TGCAGTGCTCAGACAGGGGCCCAGAACACTGAAGCTTTCTTT. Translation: CSAQTGAQNTEAFF.

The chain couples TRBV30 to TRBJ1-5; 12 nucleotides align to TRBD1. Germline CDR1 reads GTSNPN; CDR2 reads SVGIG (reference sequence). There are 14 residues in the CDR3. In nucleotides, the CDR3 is TGTGCTCTAACCGGGACAGGGGGCGTTCAGCCCCAGCATTTT. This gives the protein CALTGTGGVQPQHF.

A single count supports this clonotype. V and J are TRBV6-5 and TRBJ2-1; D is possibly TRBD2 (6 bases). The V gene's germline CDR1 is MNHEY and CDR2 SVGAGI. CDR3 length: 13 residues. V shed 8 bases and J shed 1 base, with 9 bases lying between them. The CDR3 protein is CASSEGSYNEQFF. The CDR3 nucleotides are TGTGCCAGCTCGGAGGGGTCCTACAATGAGCAGTTCTTC.

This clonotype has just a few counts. This CDR3 is CASSPQGMWHEQYF. CDR3 DNA: TGTGCCAGCAGCCCCCAAGGAATGTGGCACGAGCAGTACTTC. V and J are TRBV3-1 and TRBJ2-7; D gene unclear. CDR3 length: 14 amino acids. Germline lookup yields CDR1 LGHDT and CDR2 YNNKEL (reference sequence). V lost 4 bases, J lost 5 bases, and 15 bases lay in between.

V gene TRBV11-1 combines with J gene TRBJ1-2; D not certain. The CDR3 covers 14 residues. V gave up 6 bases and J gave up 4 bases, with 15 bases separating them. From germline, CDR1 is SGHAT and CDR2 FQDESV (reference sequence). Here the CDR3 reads CASSPSGLSYGYTF. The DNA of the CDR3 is TGTGCCAGCAGTCCTTCCGGGCTAAGCTATGGCTACACCTTC.

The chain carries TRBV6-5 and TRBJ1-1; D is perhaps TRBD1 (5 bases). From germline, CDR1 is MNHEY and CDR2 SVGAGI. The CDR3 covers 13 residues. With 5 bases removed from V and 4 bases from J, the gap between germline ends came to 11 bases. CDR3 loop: CASSGTGATEAFF. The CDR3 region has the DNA TGTGCCAGCAGTGGGACGGGCGCCACTGAAGCTTTCTTT.

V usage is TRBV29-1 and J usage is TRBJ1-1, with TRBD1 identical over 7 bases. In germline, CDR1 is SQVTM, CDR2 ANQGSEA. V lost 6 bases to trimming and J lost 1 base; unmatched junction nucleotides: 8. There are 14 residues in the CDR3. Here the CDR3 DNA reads TGCAGCGTCAGGGGGTTTATAGGGAACACTGAAGCTTTCTTT. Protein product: CSVRGFIGNTEAFF.